These 22 T cell receptor beta chains were all obtained from the same sample, sequenced in a study of cytomegalovirus exposure and HLA in healthy donors. Primers: 60 Vbeta forward and 13 Jbeta reverse. The assay was immunoSEQ multiplex PCR, and TCRdb's table has in-frame clones only and misses some. The sample consists of about 99,000 clones, around three quarters of them appearing once. The sample comprised PBMCs. These receptors were collected from a man between 45 and 60 years old in good health and CMV-seropositive.

The chain is built from TRBV7-8 and TRBJ1-6; D remains unclear. Germline V lookup: CDR1 SGHVS, CDR2 FQNEAQ. V shed 5 bases and J shed 6 bases, with 11 bases lying between them. This CDR3 region has 14 residues. CDR3 amino acids: CASSPGFSNSPLHF. For the CDR3, the DNA is TGTGCCAGCAGCCCCGGGTTCTCTAATTCACCCCTCCACTTT.

The genes are TRBV5-4 and TRBJ2-1; 13 nucleotides line up with TRBD2. The CDR3 consists of 16 residues. The trim removed 4 bases at V and 3 bases at J, leaving 4 bases unmatched. Germline lookup yields CDR1 SGHNT and CDR2 YYREEE (reference sequence). CDR3 residues: CASSGGLAGVYNEQFF. The CDR3 nucleotides are TGTGCCAGCAGCGGAGGACTAGCGGGAGTCTACAATGAGCAGTTCTTC.

The CDR3 sequence is CASSPTGGRLASTGELFF. The CDR3 region has the DNA TGTGCCAGCAGCCCGACTGGGGGGAGACTCGCGAGCACCGGGGAGCTGTTTTTT. V usage is TRBV5-4 and J usage is TRBJ2-2; maybe TRBD2 (6 bases). Germline loops: CDR1 SGHNT, CDR2 YYREEE (reference sequence). The CDR3 has 18 residues. Trimming removed 4 bases at V and 4 bases at J, with 23 bases between.

V is TRBV7-9 and J is TRBJ2-2, with 12 bases that match TRBD1. CDR1 is SEHNR, CDR2 FQNEAQ, per germline (reference sequence). This CDR3 is 15 amino acids long. V lost 6 bases to trimming and J lost 7 bases; unmatched junction nucleotides: 6. In DNA form, the CDR3 reads TGTGCCAGCAGGGGGGACAGGGGGCCGATCGGGGAGCTGTTTTTT. It specifies CASRGDRGPIGELFF.

The J gene is TRBJ2-5, the V gene TRBV21-1; the table calls TRBD2, which could not be checked here. TRBV21-1 is a documented pseudogene. The CDR3 consists of 19 residues. For the CDR3, the DNA is TGTGCCAGCAGCCCGAGACGGGGGTTCTGGTGTACTGAAGGACCGACCCAGTACTTC. It translates to CASSPRRGFWCTEGPTQYF.

This chain connects TRBV19 to TRBJ2-7; TRBD1 agrees at 8 bases. Per germline, CDR1 LNHDA and CDR2 SQIVND (reference sequence). V gave up 6 bases and J gave up 6 bases; unmatched junction bases: 10. The CDR3 sequence is 14 residues long. CDR3 bases: TGTGCCAGTAGCAGGACAGGGTTGGGCCGCGAGCAGTACTTC. Its protein product is CASSRTGLGREQYF.

V usage is TRBV6-5 and J usage is TRBJ1-4; TRBD1 matches at 7 bases. Germline V CDR1 and CDR2: MNHEY, SVGAGI. Germline trimming cut 7 bases from V and 10 bases from J; bases unmatched to any gene: 9. The CDR3 totals 13 residues. The CDR3 sequence: CASNDREAGKLFF. CDR3 DNA sequence: TGTGCCAGCAACGACAGGGAGGCCGGAAAACTGTTTTTT.

This clone was detected once. This chain uses TRBV11-2 with TRBJ2-1; 9 nucleotides agree with TRBD2. The CDR3 runs to 16 residues. With V trimmed by 5 bases and J by 5 bases, 10 bases remained unmatched. Germline CDR1 reads SGHAT; CDR2 reads FQNNGV. CDR3 coding DNA: TGTGCCAGCAGCCTCATAGCGGGAGTATATGACAATGAGCAGTTCTTC. Translation: CASSLIAGVYDNEQFF.

The rearrangement joins TRBV9 to TRBJ2-5, with TRBD2 matching 9 bases. The V gene end was trimmed by 0 bases and the J gene end by 5 bases; junction bases not matched to a gene: 11. The CDR3 has 17 amino acids. Germline-derived CDR1 and CDR2 are SGDLS and YYNGEE. CDR3 DNA: TGTGCCAGCAGCGTAGTTTCTTCGGCGGGAGGGCCTGAGACCCAGTACTTC. As protein: CASSVVSSAGGPETQYF. Full variable domain (outside the CDR3, taken from reference TRBV9 and TRBJ2-5): DSGVTQTPKHLITATGQRVTLRCSPRSGDLSVYWYQQSLDQGLQFLIQYYNGEERAKGNILERFSAQQFPDLHSELNLSSLELGDSALYFCASSVVSSAGGPETQYFGPGTRLLVL.

The genes are TRBV6-1 and TRBJ2-3, with D uncertain. This CDR3 is built from 12 residues. Germline V gene sequence: CDR1 MNHNS, CDR2 SASEGT. Trimming stripped 3 bases from V and 6 bases from J, with 7 bases between. The chain's CDR3 is CASSEQVDTQYF. In DNA, the CDR3 is TGTGCCAGCAGTGAGCAGGTGGATACGCAGTATTTT.

This clone was recorded once. The chain has TRBV19 and TRBJ2-7, with D possibly TRBD1 on 6 matching bases. Germline loops: CDR1 LNHDA, CDR2 SQIVND (reference sequence). V gave up 5 bases and J gave up 4 bases, with 12 bases separating them. This CDR3 region has 13 residues. For the CDR3, the DNA is TGTGCCAGTAGTCCGGGACACCTATACGAGCAGTACTTC. Amino acids: CASSPGHLYEQYF.

CDR3 coding DNA: TGTGCCAGCAGTGGAGGGGTAGCGGGCTACTCTGGGGCCAACGTCCTGACTTTC. Its translation is CASSGGVAGYSGANVLTF. This chain joins TRBV6-1 and TRBJ2-6, with 7 bases fitting TRBD2. The trim removed 4 bases at V and 0 bases at J, leaving 9 bases unmatched. Germline CDR1 and CDR2: MNHNS and SASEGT. CDR3 length equals 18 residues.

The V gene is TRBV5-4, the J gene TRBJ1-5, with TRBD1 as a possible D gene (6 bases). Per germline, CDR1 SGHNT and CDR2 YYREEE (reference sequence). Trimming removed 3 bases from V and 5 bases from J, with 15 bases in between. The CDR3 is made up of 15 amino acids. Written as DNA, the CDR3 is TGTGCCAGCAGCTCTCAGGGGCGCGTTGATCAGCCCCAGCATTTT. Protein: CASSSQGRVDQPQHF.

The rearrangement joins TRBV6-1 to TRBJ1-2; TRBD1 agrees at 7 bases. Germline CDR1 reads MNHNS; CDR2 reads SASEGT. The V and J ends lost 6 bases and 4 bases, in that order; junction bases with no gene match: 5. CDR3 size: 13 residues. CDR3 in DNA: TGTGCCAGCAGAGGACAGGCTTTCTATGGCTACACCTTC. As protein: CASRGQAFYGYTF.

V usage is TRBV6-1 and J usage is TRBJ1-2; possibly TRBD1 for D (5 bases). This CDR3 is 15 amino acids long. Germline V gene data show CDR1 as MNHNS and CDR2 as SASEGT. The germline V and J ends were trimmed by 2 bases and 0 bases, with 10 bases remaining between them. DNA of the CDR3: TGTGCCAGCAGTGAATCCGGGGGTACTAACTATGGCTACACCTTC. Encoded protein: CASSESGGTNYGYTF.

The gene calls are TRBV6-6 and TRBJ2-1, with 8 positions matching TRBD2. CDR3 length: 15 amino acids. CDR1 MNHNY and CDR2 SVGAGI come from the germline V gene (reference sequence). J gave up 12 bases and V 5 bases, and 15 bases lay outside the gene matches. The CDR3 loop is CASSVPLGGRYRQFF. CDR3 nucleotide sequence: TGTGCCAGCAGTGTACCCCTGGGCGGGAGGTATAGGCAGTTCTTC.

DNA for the CDR3: TGCGCCAGCAGCTTCACGGTCCCGGTGGAGACCCAGTACTTC. It yields the protein CASSFTVPVETQYF. This chain joins TRBV5-1 and TRBJ2-5; D gene uncertain. Trimming removed 2 bases from V and 5 bases from J, with 13 bases in between. Germline V gene sequence: CDR1 SGHRS, CDR2 YFSETQ. This CDR3 spans 14 amino acids. Full variable domain (missing parts from reference TRBV5-1 and TRBJ2-5): KAGVTQTPRYLIKTRGQQVTLSCSPISGHRSVSWYQQTPGQGLQFLFEYFSETQRNKGNFPGRFSGRQFSNSRSEMNVSTLELGDSALYLCASSFTVPVETQYFGPGTRLLVL.

The chain carries TRBV27 and TRBJ2-3; D might be TRBD2 (6 bases). Looked up from germline, CDR1 is MNHEY and CDR2 is SMNVEV (reference sequence). With 0 bases removed from V and 5 bases from J, the gap between germline ends came to 15 bases. This CDR3 spans 16 amino acids. DNA for the CDR3: TGTGCCAGCAGTTTATCCCCCCTTTCGCGGGGAGATACGCAGTATTTT. It is translated as CASSLSPLSRGDTQYF.

The J gene is TRBJ2-1, the V gene TRBV5-5; D is perhaps TRBD1 (6 bases). CDR1 and CDR2 (germline): SGHKS, YYEKEE (reference sequence). Deletions cut 3 bases from V and 8 bases from J, with 9 bases between. This CDR3 has 12 amino acids. In DNA form, the CDR3 reads TGTGCCAGCAGCTGGCAGGGGTATGAGCAGTTCTTC. It codes for CASSWQGYEQFF.

The gene calls are TRBV27 and TRBJ2-4; TRBD1 agrees at 8 bases. After removal of 5 bases from V and 7 bases from J, the junction contained 13 bases not matched to a gene. The CDR3 is 16 amino acids. CDR1 and CDR2 (germline): MNHEY, SMNVEV (reference sequence). The CDR3 spells CASSRRGQEDGNIQYF. CDR3 nucleotide sequence: TGTGCCAGCAGTCGTAGGGGACAGGAGGACGGGAACATTCAGTACTTC.

The V call is TRBV28, the J call TRBJ1-2; no firm D call. CDR3 length equals 12 residues. Germline-derived CDR1 and CDR2 are MDHEN and SYDVKM. V shed 3 bases and J shed 3 bases, with 5 bases lying between them. The CDR3 sequence is CASSLADYGYTF. The CDR3 nucleotides are TGTGCCAGCAGTTTGGCCGACTATGGCTACACCTTC.

The gene calls are TRBV5-1 and TRBJ2-2; perhaps TRBD2 as D (5 bases). In germline, CDR1 is SGHRS, CDR2 YFSETQ. The V and J ends lost 2 bases and 6 bases respectively, with 11 bases between them. The CDR3 extends over 14 amino acids. Here the CDR3 reads CASSLGGGAGELFF. CDR3 in DNA: TGCGCCAGCAGCTTAGGAGGAGGAGCCGGGGAGCTGTTTTTT.